The T cell receptor (beta chain) under discussion was sequenced for a study of blood T cell repertoires in COVID-19. In the study overall: There were acute and convalescent COVID-19 samples, and they came from the United States, Italy and Spain. PBMCs, B-cell-depleted T cells, or T cells were the source of the cDNA or gDNA that made up the material.

The CDR3 totals 14 residues. CDR1 is SGHRS, CDR2 YFSETQ, per germline. Between the trimmed V and J ends, which lost 4 bases and 0 bases, there was a span of 11 bases. Methods used by the authors: Amplified reference gene primers provided the basis for estimating nucleated cell counts. TCRdb keeps only in-frame clones here, not all; method: immunoSEQ multiplex PCR. V and J calls and clone size follow that table, whereas D and trimming were derived from the DNA. The sample consists of some 270,000 clones, around 86% of them appearing once. The J gene is TRBJ2-7, the V gene TRBV5-1; a possible D gene is TRBD2 (5 bases). Sequenced material: peripheral blood. This clonotype was obtained from a man aged 45-60 years with acute or convalescent COVID-19. The CDR3 region has the DNA TGCGCCAGCAGCGCCGACGGGAACTCCTACGAGCAGTACTTC. Its protein product is CASSADGNSYEQYF.